Listed here is a single TCR beta chain. Its antigen is undetermined. Runs used v3.0 of the immunoSEQ assay and were done at survey level. Assay used: immunoSEQ multiplex PCR; TCRdb lists only in-frame clones, some missing. The sample yields tens of thousands of clones, about 95% seen once. The data were taken from a study of long-term antiretroviral therapy in people with HIV. As for the study in general: A decade or so separates the oldest specimens from the later 2015 immediate-ART recommendation.

General study points: Dominating the repertoire at all time points were the clones that expanded before ART.

This receptor was identified in a man in his thirties or forties with HIV. The sequencing used unsorted PBMCs, collected 6 to 6.5 years after starting antiretroviral therapy.

In DNA form, the CDR3 reads TGTGCCAGCAGCCCCTTCGGGACGCCTAGCACAGATACGCAGTATTTT. Its protein product is CASSPFGTPSTDTQYF. The J gene is TRBJ2-3, the V gene TRBV14; D might be TRBD1 or TRBD2, each matching 5 bases. The ends were cut back, 4 bases at V and 0 bases at J, with 14 bases in the middle. The length of the CDR3 is 16 residues. Germline V gene data show CDR1 as SGHDN and CDR2 as FVKESK. The full variable domain, its missing parts supplied by reference TRBV14 and TRBJ2-3, is EAGVTQFPSHSVIEKGQTVTLRCDPISGHDNLYWYRRVMGKEIKFLLHFVKESKQDESGMPNNRFLAERTGGTYSTLKVQPAELEDSGVYFCASSPFGTPSTDTQYFGPGTRLTVL.